The T cell receptor (beta chain) under discussion was sequenced for a study of Ad26.COV2.S vaccination and SARS-CoV-2 variants. V lost 3 bases and J lost 9, with 15 bases in between. The CDR3 length is 14 residues. Germline V gene sequence: CDR1 DFQATT, CDR2 SNEGSKA (reference sequence). General study findings and limits: Total responses of T cells may have been underestimated by the analyses of TCR breadth and depth. Vaccinees displayed broader spike-specific TCR repertoires than placebo recipients. Substantial response breadth was reportedly seen for spike-specific CD8+ and CD4+ T cells after vaccination.

Here immunoSEQ multiplex PCR was the method, and the copy in TCRdb shows in-frame clones only, minus some. The sample lists about 140,000 clones; 70% to 90% were seen once. Worth noting for this clone: Antigen unknown.

V is TRBV20-1 and J is TRBJ1-6, with D perhaps TRBD1 (6 bases). The TCR comes from a human donor who had recovered from COVID-19. This material consisted of peripheral blood, taken after recovery from COVID-19. The CDR3 DNA follows: TGCAGTGCTAGTGGGGGCACCAACGGTTCACCCCTCCACTTT. Translating it yields CSASGGTNGSPLHF.